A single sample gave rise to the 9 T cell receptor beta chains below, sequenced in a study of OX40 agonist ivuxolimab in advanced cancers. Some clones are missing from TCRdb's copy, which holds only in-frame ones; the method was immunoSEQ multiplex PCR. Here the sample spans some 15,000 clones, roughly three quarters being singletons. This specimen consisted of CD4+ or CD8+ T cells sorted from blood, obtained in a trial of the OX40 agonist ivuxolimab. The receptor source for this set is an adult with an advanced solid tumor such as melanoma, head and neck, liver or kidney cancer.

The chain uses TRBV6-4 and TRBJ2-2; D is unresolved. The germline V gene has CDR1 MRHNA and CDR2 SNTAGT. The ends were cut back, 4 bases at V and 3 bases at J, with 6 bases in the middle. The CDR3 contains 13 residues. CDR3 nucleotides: TGTGCCAGCAGTGGTAGGGACACCGGGGAGCTGTTTTTT. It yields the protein CASSGRDTGELFF.

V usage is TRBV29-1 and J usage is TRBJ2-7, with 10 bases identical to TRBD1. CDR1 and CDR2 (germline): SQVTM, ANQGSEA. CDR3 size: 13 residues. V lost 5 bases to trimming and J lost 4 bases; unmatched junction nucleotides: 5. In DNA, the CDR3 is TGCAGCGTTCAGACAGGGGGCACTTACGAGCAGTACTTC. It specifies CSVQTGGTYEQYF.

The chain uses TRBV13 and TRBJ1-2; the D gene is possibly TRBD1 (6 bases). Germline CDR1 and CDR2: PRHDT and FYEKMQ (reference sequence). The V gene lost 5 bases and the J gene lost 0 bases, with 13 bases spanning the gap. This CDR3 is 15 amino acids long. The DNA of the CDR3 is TGTGCCAGCAGCCCCCGGACAGTTTCTAACTATGGCTACACCTTC. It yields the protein CASSPRTVSNYGYTF.

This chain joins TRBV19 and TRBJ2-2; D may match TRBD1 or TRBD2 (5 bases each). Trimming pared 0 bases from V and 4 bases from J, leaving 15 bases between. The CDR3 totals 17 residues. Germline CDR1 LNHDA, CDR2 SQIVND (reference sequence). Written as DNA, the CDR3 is TGTGCCAGTAGTATAGATCCGGGGCAGAGAAGCACCGGGGAGCTGTTTTTT. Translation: CASSIDPGQRSTGELFF.

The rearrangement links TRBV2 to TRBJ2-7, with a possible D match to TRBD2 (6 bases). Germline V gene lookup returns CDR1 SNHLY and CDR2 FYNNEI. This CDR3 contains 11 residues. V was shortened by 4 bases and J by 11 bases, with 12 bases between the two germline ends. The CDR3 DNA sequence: TGTGCCAGCAGTGCGGGACCGGGGGAGTACTTC. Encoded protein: CASSAGPGEYF.

The CDR3 DNA sequence: TGTGCCAGCCGGGGAGGAGAAACGGCCTACAATGAGCAGTTCTTC. Residues: CASRGGETAYNEQFF. This chain links TRBV27 with TRBJ2-1, with D perhaps TRBD2 (6 bases). V lost 8 bases and J 2 bases, leaving 16 bases between the germline ends. CDR3 length: 15 amino acids. Germline V gives CDR1 MNHEY, CDR2 SMNVEV (reference sequence).

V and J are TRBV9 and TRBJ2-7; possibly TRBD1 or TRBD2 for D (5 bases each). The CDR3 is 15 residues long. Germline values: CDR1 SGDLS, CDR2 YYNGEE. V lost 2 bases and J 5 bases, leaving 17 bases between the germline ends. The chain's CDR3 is CASSVWGTPKDEQYF. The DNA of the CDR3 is TGTGCCAGCAGCGTTTGGGGGACCCCAAAGGACGAGCAGTACTTC. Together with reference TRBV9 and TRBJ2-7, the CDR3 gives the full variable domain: DSGVTQTPKHLITATGQRVTLRCSPRSGDLSVYWYQQSLDQGLQFLIQYYNGEERAKGNILERFSAQQFPDLHSELNLSSLELGDSALYFCASSVWGTPKDEQYFGPGTRLTVT.

As DNA, the CDR3 is TGTGCCAGCAGCACCGGAGGATTGTGGGCTTTCTTT. It translates to CASSTGGLWAFF. The chain uses TRBV6-6 and TRBJ1-1; D unresolved. Per the germline V gene, CDR1 is MNHNY and CDR2 is SVGAGI (reference sequence). V lost 6 bases to trimming and J lost 11 bases, with 16 bases between them. CDR3 size: 12 residues.

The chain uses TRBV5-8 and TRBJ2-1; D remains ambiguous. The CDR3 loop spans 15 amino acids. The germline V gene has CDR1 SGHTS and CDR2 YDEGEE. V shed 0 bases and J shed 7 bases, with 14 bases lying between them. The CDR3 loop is CASSLGPMLGNEQFF. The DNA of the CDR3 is TGTGCCAGCAGCTTGGGACCAATGCTGGGGAATGAGCAGTTCTTC. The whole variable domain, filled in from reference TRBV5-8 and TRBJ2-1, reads EAGVTQSPTHLIKTRGQQATLRCSPISGHTSVYWYQQALGLGLQFLLWYDEGEERNRGNFPPRFSGRQFPNYSSELNVNALELEDSALYLCASSLGPMLGNEQFFGPGTRLTVL.